The entry that follows covers one T cell receptor beta chain sequence. Per germline, CDR1 MDHEN and CDR2 SYDVKM. The CDR3 is made up of 15 amino acids. With V trimmed by 5 bases and J by 6 bases, 6 bases remained unmatched. This record comes from a study of technical replicates of blood from a few donors. Using immunoSEQ multiplex PCR, the repertoire was profiled, and TCRdb retains in-frame clones only, with some absent. The sample yields about 89,000 clones, about 94% seen once. The genes are TRBV28 and TRBJ1-5; 11 bases fit TRBD1. Material for sequencing was T cells isolated from PBMCs. The TCR comes from a human donor in good health. CDR3 in DNA: TGTGCCAGCAGTGCCCCCGGGACAGGGGGTCAGCCCCAGCATTTT. Its protein product is CASSAPGTGGQPQHF.